The 17 T cell receptor beta chains presented below share a single source sample, sequenced in a study of cytomegalovirus exposure and HLA in healthy donors. The PCR was carried out with 60 Vbeta primers and 13 Jbeta primers. Sequencing was performed with immunoSEQ multiplex PCR; in TCRdb, only in-frame clones are kept and a portion is missing. The sample shows around 180,000 clones, 80% of them seen only once. The sample consisted of PBMCs. These receptors all come from a woman aged 40 to 50 in good health and CMV-seronegative.

This chain joins TRBV29-1 and TRBJ2-1; 11 bases align to TRBD2. Germline lookup yields CDR1 SQVTM and CDR2 ANQGSEA. The J segment lost 7 bases and the V segment lost 6 bases, leaving 8 bases of the junction unmatched. The CDR3 spans 14 residues. CDR3 protein: CSVCTSGSRNEQFF. CDR3 bases: TGCAGCGTGTGCACTAGCGGGAGTCGGAATGAGCAGTTCTTC.

The chain uses TRBV30 and TRBJ2-1; TRBD2 matches 12 bases. This CDR3 region has 14 residues. The V and J ends lost 6 bases and 7 bases, in that order; junction bases with no gene match: 7. CDR1 is GTSNPN and CDR2 is SVGIG in the germline V gene (reference sequence). This chain's CDR3 is CACRLAGAYNEQFF. The DNA of the CDR3 is TGTGCCTGCAGACTAGCGGGAGCGTATAATGAGCAGTTCTTC.

This clone was counted between two and nine times. This chain joins TRBV7-2 and TRBJ2-7, with TRBD2 matching 8 bases. This CDR3 has 15 residues. Trimming cost V 1 base and J 2 bases; bases outside gene matches: 4. The germline V gene has CDR1 SGHTA and CDR2 FQGNSA. CDR3 in amino acids: CASSLGSGSPYEQYF. As DNA, the CDR3 is TGTGCCAGCAGCTTAGGAAGCGGGAGCCCCTACGAGCAGTACTTC. The full variable domain, with the rest looked up from reference TRBV7-2 and TRBJ2-7, is GAGVSQSPSNKVTEKGKDVELRCDPISGHTALYWYRQSLGQGLEFLIYFQGNSAPDKSGLPSDRFSAERTGGSVSTLTIQRTQQEDSAVYLCASSLGSGSPYEQYFGPGTRLTVT.

The chain couples TRBV7-9 to TRBJ1-1, with D maybe TRBD1 (5 bases). Deletions cut 7 bases from V and 2 bases from J, with 20 bases between. Germline V gene sequence: CDR1 SEHNR, CDR2 FQNEAQ (reference sequence). The CDR3 is made up of 16 amino acids. The CDR3, as DNA: TGTGCCAGCATCCAGGCTCGGGGGGGGGTAAACACTGAAGCTTTCTTT. Its translation is CASIQARGGVNTEAFF.

The genes are TRBV23-1 and TRBJ1-5, with no clear D. TRBV23-1 is assigned to the ORF class and has an uncertain function. This CDR3 is built from 16 residues. The V and J ends lost 4 bases and 7 bases respectively, with 20 bases between them. In nucleotides, the CDR3 is TGCGCCAGCAGTCTGCCCCGAGAGGGTTTTGGGCAGCCCCAGCATTTT. Its translation: CASSLPREGFGQPQHF.

V gene TRBV28 combines with J gene TRBJ1-2; D perhaps matches TRBD1 (5 bases). V gave up 7 bases and J gave up 8 bases, with 14 bases separating them. This CDR3 is built from 12 residues. The germline V gene encodes CDR1 MDHEN and CDR2 SYDVKM. CDR3 loop: CASTDREGGYTF. The CDR3 DNA follows: TGTGCCAGCACCGACCGGGAGGGGGGCTACACCTTC.

The rearrangement joins TRBV29-1 to TRBJ2-1, with 11 bases matching TRBD2. CDR1 and CDR2 from the germline V gene are SQVTM and ANQGSEA. This CDR3 region has 18 residues. Trimming took 5 bases from V and 0 from J; bases not matched to a gene: 12. The CDR3: CSVTGTSGVLGSYNEQFF. The CDR3 DNA sequence: TGCAGCGTTACCGGGACTAGCGGCGTTCTCGGCTCCTACAATGAGCAGTTCTTC.

CDR3 residues: CASKGGVGVKTQYF. The CDR3 nucleotides are TGTGCCAGCAAGGGGGGGGTGGGAGTTAAGACCCAGTACTTC. The J gene is TRBJ2-5, the V gene TRBV6-4; D perhaps matches TRBD2 (7 bases). The CDR3 spans 14 residues. CDR1 and CDR2 from the germline V gene are MRHNA and SNTAGT. Trimming removed 7 bases from V and 6 bases from J, with 18 bases in between.

The V and J genes are TRBV18 and TRBJ1-2, with 7 nucleotides matching TRBD1. Germline lookup yields CDR1 KGHSH and CDR2 LQKENI. The V and J ends lost 4 bases and 3 bases, in that order; junction bases with no gene match: 8. This CDR3 is built from 15 residues. The CDR3 bases are TGTGCCAGCTCACTAACTTACACAGGGGACTATGGCTACACCTTC. As protein: CASSLTYTGDYGYTF.

A single count supports this clone. The chain employs TRBV7-2 and TRBJ2-3, with D hard to call. The CDR3 consists of 13 residues. Germline V CDR1 and CDR2: SGHTA, FQGNSA. The V and J ends lost 2 bases and 6 bases respectively, with 9 bases between them. CDR3 region: CASSLKAGDTQYF. The CDR3 DNA is TGTGCCAGCAGCTTAAAAGCCGGGGATACGCAGTATTTT.

CDR3 in DNA: TGTGCCAGCAGGATCGCCAGGGGGCTTGCCACTGAAGCTTTCTTT. This translates into CASRIARGLATEAFF. The chain joins TRBV6-5 to TRBJ1-1, with 8 bases aligning to TRBD1. The CDR3 has 15 amino acids. Germline loops: CDR1 MNHEY, CDR2 SVGAGI. The junction had 10 bases not matched to a gene; V was cut back by 6 bases and J by 4 bases.

The chain couples TRBV7-2 to TRBJ2-3; D is unresolved. Germline V gene sequence: CDR1 SGHTA, CDR2 FQGNSA. This CDR3 region has 15 residues. Deletions cut 1 base from V and 1 base from J, with 9 bases between. This chain's CDR3 is CASSLDTAGTDTQYF. In DNA form, the CDR3 reads TGTGCCAGCAGCTTAGATACAGCCGGCACAGATACGCAGTATTTT.

This sequence joins TRBV19 and TRBJ1-4, with D hard to call. The CDR3 loop spans 16 amino acids. V lost 3 bases and J lost 5, with 16 bases in between. Germline V gene data show CDR1 as LNHDA and CDR2 as SQIVND (reference sequence). CDR3 bases: TGTGCCAGTAGTATCCGTGCGGGGAATGGGAATGAAAAACTGTTTTTT. Its translation: CASSIRAGNGNEKLFF. The full variable domain, completed using reference TRBV19 and TRBJ1-4, is DGGITQSPKYLFRKEGQNVTLSCEQNLNHDAMYWYRQDPGQGLRLIYYSQIVNDFQKGDIAEGYSVSREKKESFPLTVTSAQKNPTAFYLCASSIRAGNGNEKLFFGSGTQLSVL.

The CDR3 is CASSRLSGSKGEQYF. For the CDR3, the DNA is TGTGCCAGCAGTCGCCTTAGCGGGAGCAAGGGTGAGCAGTACTTC. This chain connects TRBV6-5 to TRBJ2-7; 9 nucleotides agree with TRBD2. V shed 5 bases, J shed 7 bases, and the junction held 12 bases outside the gene matches. This CDR3 has 15 residues. Per the germline V gene, CDR1 is MNHEY and CDR2 is SVGAGI.

This chain's CDR3 is CASLGTSSNEQFF. The CDR3 nucleotides read TGTGCCAGCCTTGGGACTAGTTCCAATGAGCAGTTCTTC. J is TRBJ2-1 and V is TRBV6-5, with 8 bases aligning to TRBD2. Looked up from germline, CDR1 is MNHEY and CDR2 is SVGAGI. The V and J ends lost 8 bases and 6 bases, in that order; junction bases with no gene match: 6. This CDR3 contains 13 residues.

The chain links TRBV4-2 to TRBJ2-2; a possible D gene is TRBD2 (6 bases). This CDR3 has 14 residues. V lost 1 base to trimming and J lost 6 bases, with 9 bases between them. CDR1 LGHNA and CDR2 YNFKEQ come from the germline V gene. The CDR3 DNA sequence: TGTGCCAGCAGCCAAGCGGAGGGCCCCGGGGAGCTGTTTTTT. This codes for CASSQAEGPGELFF.

V gene TRBV18 combines with J gene TRBJ1-1; D call uncertain. This CDR3 contains 14 residues. The germline gives CDR1 KGHSH, CDR2 LQKENI. V gave up 3 bases and J gave up 1 base, with 9 bases separating them. CDR3 nucleotide sequence: TGTGCCAGCTCACCTGGGCAGACGAACACTGAAGCTTTCTTT. It specifies CASSPGQTNTEAFF.